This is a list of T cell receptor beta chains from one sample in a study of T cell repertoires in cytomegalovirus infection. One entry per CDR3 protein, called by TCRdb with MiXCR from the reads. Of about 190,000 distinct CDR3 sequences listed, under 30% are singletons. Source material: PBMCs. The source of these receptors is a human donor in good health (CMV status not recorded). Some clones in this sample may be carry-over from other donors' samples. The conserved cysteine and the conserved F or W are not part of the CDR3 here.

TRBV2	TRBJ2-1	ASSETGTGPHNEQF
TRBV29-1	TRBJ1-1	TTRGGGSTEAF
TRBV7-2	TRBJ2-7	ASSLTTGSSYEQY
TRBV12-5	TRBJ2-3	ASGLSLTDTQY
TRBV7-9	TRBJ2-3	ASSRYPSDPGDTQY
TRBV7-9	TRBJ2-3	ASTLDREDTQY
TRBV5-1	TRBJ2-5	ASSASTPGLAGEQETQY
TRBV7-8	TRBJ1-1	ASSIRDTEAF
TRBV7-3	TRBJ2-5	ASSLSGGSETQY
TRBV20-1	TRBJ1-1	SADVLGQTNTEAF
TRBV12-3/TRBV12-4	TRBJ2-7	ASSRGGQFSPRYYEQY
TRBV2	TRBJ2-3	ASALGLDSTQY
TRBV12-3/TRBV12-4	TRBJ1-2	ASSPRTGRTKDGYT
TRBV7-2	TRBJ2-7	ASMASSGGTYEQY
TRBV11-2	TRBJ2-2	ASSLPTGPNTGELF
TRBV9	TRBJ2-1	ASSVGGGGPNNEQF
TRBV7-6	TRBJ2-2	ASSLTPGNTGELF
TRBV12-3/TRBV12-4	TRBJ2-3	ASSFYGDTQY
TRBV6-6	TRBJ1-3	ASSPLGNTIY
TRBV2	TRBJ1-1	ASSEPKTEAF
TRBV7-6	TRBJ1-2	ASSNYQGRGYT
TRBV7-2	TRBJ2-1	ASSSGQGANEQF
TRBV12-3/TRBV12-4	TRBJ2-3	ASSFLWSAGEGNTQY
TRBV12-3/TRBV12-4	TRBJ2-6	ASSLAGGANVLT
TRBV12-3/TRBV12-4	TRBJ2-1	ASSPRTGTYNEQF
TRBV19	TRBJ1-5	ASSTGQGMGNQPQH
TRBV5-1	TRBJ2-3	ASSLDPPGTRDGDTQY
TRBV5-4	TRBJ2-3	ASSLGLAGLGTQY
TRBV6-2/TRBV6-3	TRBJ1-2	ASSYGFEGSGYGYT
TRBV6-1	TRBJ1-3	ASSDTGSGNTIY
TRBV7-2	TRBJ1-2	ASSPDRANYGYT
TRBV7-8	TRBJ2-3	ASSLWPRTTDTQY
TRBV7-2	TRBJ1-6	ASSMALSGAYNSPLH
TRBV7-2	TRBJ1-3	ASSLEEGRIKGLETLDGNTIY
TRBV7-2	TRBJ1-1	ASSYSGTEAF
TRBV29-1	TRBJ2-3	SVATGGTDTQY
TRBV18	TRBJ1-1	ASSLDSYDTEAF